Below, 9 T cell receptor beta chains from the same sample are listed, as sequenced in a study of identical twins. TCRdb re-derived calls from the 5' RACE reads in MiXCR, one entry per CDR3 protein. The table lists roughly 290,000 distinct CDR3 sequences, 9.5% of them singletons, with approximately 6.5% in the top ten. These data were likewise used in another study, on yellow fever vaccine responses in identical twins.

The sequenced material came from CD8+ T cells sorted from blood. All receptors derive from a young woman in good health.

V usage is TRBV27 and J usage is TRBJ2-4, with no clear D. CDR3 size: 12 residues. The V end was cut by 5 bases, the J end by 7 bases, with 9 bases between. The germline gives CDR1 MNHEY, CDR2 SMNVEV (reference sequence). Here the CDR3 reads CASSPGLNIQYF. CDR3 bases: TGTGCCAGCAGTCCCGGCCTGAACATTCAGTACTTC.

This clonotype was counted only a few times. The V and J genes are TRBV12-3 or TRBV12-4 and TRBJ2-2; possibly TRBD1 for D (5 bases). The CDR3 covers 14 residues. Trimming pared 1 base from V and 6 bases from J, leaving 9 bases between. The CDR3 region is CASSLEPGSGELFF. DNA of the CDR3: TGTGCCAGCAGTTTAGAGCCAGGGTCCGGGGAGCTGTTTTTT.

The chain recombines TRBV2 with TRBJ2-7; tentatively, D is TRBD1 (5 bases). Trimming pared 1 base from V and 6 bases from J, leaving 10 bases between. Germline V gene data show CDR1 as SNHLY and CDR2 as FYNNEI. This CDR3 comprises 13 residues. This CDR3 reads CASSEGGASEQYF. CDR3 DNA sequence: TGTGCCAGCAGTGAAGGGGGCGCCTCCGAGCAGTACTTC.

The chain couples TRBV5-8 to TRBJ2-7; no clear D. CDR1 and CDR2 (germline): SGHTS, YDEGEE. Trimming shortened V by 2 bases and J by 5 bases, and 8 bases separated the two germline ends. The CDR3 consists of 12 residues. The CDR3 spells CASSLIVNEQYF. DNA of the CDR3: TGTGCCAGCAGCTTAATTGTGAACGAGCAGTACTTC.

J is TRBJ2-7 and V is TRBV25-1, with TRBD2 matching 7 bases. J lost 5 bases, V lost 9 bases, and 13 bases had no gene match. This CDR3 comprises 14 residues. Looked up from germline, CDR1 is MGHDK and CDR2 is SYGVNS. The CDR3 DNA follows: TGTGCCAGGGGTTCAGGACTAGGGGTTCACGAGCAGTACTTC. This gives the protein CARGSGLGVHEQYF.

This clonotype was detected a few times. CDR3 region: CASSLPLQGSGSYEQYF. The CDR3 nucleotides read TGCGCCAGCAGCTTGCCCCTACAGGGATCAGGGTCCTACGAGCAGTACTTC. The V and J genes are TRBV5-1 and TRBJ2-7; tentatively, D is TRBD1 (6 bases). This CDR3 is 17 amino acids long. V lost 1 base, J lost 1 base, and 18 bases lay in between. Germline V lookup: CDR1 SGHRS, CDR2 YFSETQ.

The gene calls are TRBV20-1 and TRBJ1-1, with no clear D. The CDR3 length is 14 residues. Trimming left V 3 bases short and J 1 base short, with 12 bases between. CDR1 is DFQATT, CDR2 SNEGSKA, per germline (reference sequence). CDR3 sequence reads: CSARGYTPNTEAFF. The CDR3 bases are TGCAGTGCTAGGGGGTACACGCCGAACACTGAAGCTTTCTTT.

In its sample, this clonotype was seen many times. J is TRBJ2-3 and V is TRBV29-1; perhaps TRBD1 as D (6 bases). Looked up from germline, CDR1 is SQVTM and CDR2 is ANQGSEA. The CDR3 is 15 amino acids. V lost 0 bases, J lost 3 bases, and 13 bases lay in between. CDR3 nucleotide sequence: TGCAGCGTTGAAGATCAGAGGACAGTTACAGATACGCAGTATTTT. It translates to CSVEDQRTVTDTQYF.

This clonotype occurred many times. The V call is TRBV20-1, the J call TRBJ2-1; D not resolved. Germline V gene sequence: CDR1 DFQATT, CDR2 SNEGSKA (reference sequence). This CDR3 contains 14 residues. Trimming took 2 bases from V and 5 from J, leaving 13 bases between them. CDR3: CSARLSLRHNEQFF. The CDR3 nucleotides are TGCAGTGCTAGACTCTCCCTACGGCACAATGAGCAGTTCTTC.